This is a list of T cell receptor beta chains from one sample in a study of blood T cells in healthy people across ages. TCRdb used MiXCR to reprocess the 5' RACE reads, holding one entry per CDR3 protein. Of more than 1,000,000 distinct CDR3 sequences in the sample, 25% were seen once. In addition, the sample was reused for a study of T cells of mothers and their children.

The specimen was blood. The source of these receptors is a girl aged 2-10 years in good health. Both conserved end residues are part of each CDR3. The order of the fields is clone size, CDR3 length, J gene, V gene, D gene, CDR3 DNA, CDR3 protein. D genes are given only for firm matches. Clone size is given for some rows only: seen once, a few or many times, or a class if the clone is expanded.

>few|14|TRBJ1-2|TRBV24-1|NA
TGTGCCACCAGTGACCTTGCGGGAAGGTATGGCTACACCTTC
CATSDLAGRYGYTF
>few|14|TRBJ2-7|TRBV20-1|TRBD1
TGCAGTGCCCGAAGTCGGACAGGGGTTAACGAGCAGTACTTC
CSARSRTGVNEQYF
>NA|13|TRBJ1-1|TRBV4-1|NA
TGCGCCAGCAGCCAAGAATTTACCACTGAAGCTTTCTTT
CASSQEFTTEAFF
>NA|14|TRBJ2-5|TRBV4-3|NA
TGCGCCAGCAGCCAAGAAAAGGGGTATGAGACCCAGTACTTC
CASSQEKGYETQYF
>few|15|TRBJ1-4|TRBV28|NA
TGTGCCAGCAGTTTCACCCCAGGCCCTCATGAAAAACTGTTTTTT
CASSFTPGPHEKLFF
>few|14|TRBJ2-4|TRBV7-2|NA
TGTGCCAGCAGCTTGGACACGGACAAAAACATTCAGTACTTC
CASSLDTDKNIQYF
>few|15|TRBJ1-2|TRBV5-5|TRBD1
TGTGCCAGCAGCTTGGGCGGGGACAGGGGAGATGGCTACACCTTC
CASSLGGDRGDGYTF
>NA|12|TRBJ1-4|TRBV29-1|NA
TGCAGCGTGACGATGGGTAGTGAAAAACTGTTTTTT
CSVTMGSEKLFF
>few|16|TRBJ2-7|TRBV28|TRBD2
TGTGCCAGCAGTTTATCCTGGCGGGAGACCTCCTACGAGCAGTACTTC
CASSLSWRETSYEQYF
>NA|13|TRBJ1-1|TRBV19|NA
TGTGCCAGTAGAGAGGGACCTAACACTGAAGCTTTCTTT
CASREGPNTEAFF
>few|13|TRBJ2-5|TRBV29-1|TRBD2
TGCAGCGTTTTGACTAGCGGGAGGGAGACCCAGTACTTC
CSVLTSGRETQYF
>NA|15|TRBJ1-2|TRBV7-9|NA
TGTGCCAGCTCCGCGGCGGGGTCGGAGGACTATGGCTACACCTTC
CASSAAGSEDYGYTF
>NA|15|TRBJ2-7|TRBV4-3|NA
TGCGCCAGCAGCCAAGGACAGACCAGCTCCTACGAGCAGTACTTC
CASSQGQTSSYEQYF
>NA|15|TRBJ1-2|TRBV27|TRBD1
TGTGCCAGCCCCCCCTTCGCCAGGGGGCACTATGGCTACACCTTC
CASPPFARGHYGYTF
>NA|16|TRBJ2-1|TRBV5-1|TRBD1
TGCGCCAGCAGCCCTTCACCCCAGGGGGCGTTTGTCGAGCAGTTCTTC
CASSPSPQGAFVEQFF
>few|13|TRBJ1-6|TRBV19|NA
TGTGCCAGTGGAATGGGGATGAATTCACCCCTCCACTTT
CASGMGMNSPLHF
>few|13|TRBJ2-5|TRBV20-1|NA
TGCAGTGCTAGTCACGGGTCCCAAGAGACCCAGTACTTC
CSASHGSQETQYF
>few|14|TRBJ2-5|TRBV5-1|NA
TGCGCCAGCAGCTACAACGGGGGCCAAGAGACCCAGTACTTC
CASSYNGGQETQYF
>few|18|TRBJ1-6|TRBV18|TRBD1
TGTGCCAGCTCACCCCGGGACAGGGGGCAAATAAAGGATTCACCCCTCCACTTT
CASSPRDRGQIKDSPLHF
>once|13|TRBJ1-1|TRBV3-1|NA
TGTGCCAGCAATAAACCCGGAGGTACTGAAGCTTTCTTT
CASNKPGGTEAFF